This entry lists 15 T cell receptor beta chains sequenced from one sample in a study of cytomegalovirus exposure and HLA in healthy donors. Use of 60 Vbeta and 13 Jbeta primers characterized the PCR. Here immunoSEQ multiplex PCR was the method, and the copy in TCRdb shows in-frame clones only, minus some. The sample has some 220,000 clones, about 89% seen once; the top ten hold around 1%. The sequenced material came from PBMCs. These receptors were taken from a woman under 30 in good health and CMV-seronegative.

The chain has TRBV6-6 and TRBJ1-2, with D unresolved. The CDR3 is made up of 13 amino acids. Germline-derived CDR1 and CDR2 are MNHNY and SVGAGI (reference sequence). V was pared by 7 bases and J by 5 bases, with 14 bases between. CDR3: CASTLGDFYGYTF. The DNA for the CDR3 is TGTGCCAGCACCCTAGGAGACTTTTATGGCTACACCTTC.

A word on this clone: Since the CDR3 does not end with the conserved phenylalanine or tryptophan, this likely comes from a read error. V gene TRBV6-5 combines with J gene TRBJ1-2; the match to TRBD1 covers 7 bases. J lost 4 bases, V lost 0 bases, and 8 bases had no gene match. Germline assignment: CDR1 MNHEY and CDR2 SVGAGI. This CDR3 is built from 16 residues. The CDR3, as DNA: TGTGCCAGCAGTTACTCATATCGCAGGGGGACCTATGGCTACACCCTC. This sequence encodes CASSYSYRRGTYGYTL.

V and J are TRBV6-6 and TRBJ2-3; 7 bases are shared with TRBD2. Unmatched junction bases numbered 8, after V lost 5 bases and J lost 0 bases. This CDR3 is 16 amino acids long. CDR1 is MNHNY, CDR2 SVGAGI, per germline (reference sequence). The CDR3 sequence: CASSPGISGSTDTQYF. In nucleotides, the CDR3 is TGTGCCAGCAGTCCGGGGATTAGCGGGAGCACAGATACGCAGTATTTT.

V is TRBV10-1 and J is TRBJ2-2; 8 nucleotides align to TRBD2. Germline values: CDR1 WNHNN, CDR2 SYGVQD (reference sequence). The CDR3 consists of 15 residues. The ends lost 6 bases at V and 4 bases at J; junction bases unmatched: 7. The CDR3 protein is CASSHSGTGTGELFF. CDR3 DNA sequence: TGCGCCAGCAGCCATAGCGGGACCGGCACCGGGGAGCTGTTTTTT.

The V call is TRBV4-1, the J call TRBJ2-4; 9 bases agree with TRBD1. Trimming removed 4 bases from V and 5 bases from J; junction bases left unmatched: 9. The CDR3 has 16 residues. Germline values: CDR1 MGHRA, CDR2 YSYEKL. The CDR3 bases are TGCGCCAGCAGCCGAGGGGGCGGGACAGGGCAAAACATTCAGTACTTC. Its protein is CASSRGGGTGQNIQYF.

This chain connects TRBV5-4 to TRBJ1-1; D gene ambiguous. V lost 4 bases, J lost 1 base, and 14 bases lay in between. The length of the CDR3 is 15 residues. Germline V gene sequence: CDR1 SGHNT, CDR2 YYREEE (reference sequence). CDR3 sequence (DNA): TGTGCCAGCAGCCCTGGCGGAGGGCCGAACACTGAAGCTTTCTTT. It codes for CASSPGGGPNTEAFF.

The J gene is TRBJ1-6, the V gene TRBV2, with D perhaps matching TRBD1 (5 bases). CDR3 length: 17 residues. V was shortened by 2 bases and J by 0 bases, with 11 bases between the two germline ends. The germline gives CDR1 SNHLY, CDR2 FYNNEI. CDR3 sequence (DNA): TGTGCCAGCAGTGAATCCGTCAGGGTCTCCTATAATTCACCCCTCCACTTT. Translated, it gives CASSESVRVSYNSPLHF.

The V gene is TRBV30, the J gene TRBJ2-1; 9 bases are shared with TRBD1. Germline V gene sequence: CDR1 GTSNPN, CDR2 SVGIG (reference sequence). Germline trimming cut 2 bases from V and 5 bases from J; bases unmatched to any gene: 4. CDR3 length: 14 amino acids. Here the CDR3 reads CAWSRDRVDNEQFF. In nucleotides, the CDR3 is TGTGCCTGGAGTAGGGACAGGGTGGACAATGAGCAGTTCTTC.

The V call is TRBV6-5, the J call TRBJ2-6; D is perhaps TRBD1 (6 bases). The CDR3 contains 15 residues. The germline CDR1 and CDR2 sequences are MNHEY and SVGAGI. Trimming left V 6 bases short and J 0 bases short, with 9 bases between. The CDR3 region is CASSLTGSGANVLTF. The CDR3 DNA follows: TGTGCCAGCAGCTTGACAGGCTCTGGGGCCAACGTCCTGACTTTC.

The V and J genes are TRBV28 and TRBJ1-1, with D perhaps matching TRBD1 (6 bases). CDR1 and CDR2 (germline): MDHEN, SYDVKM. This CDR3 is built from 14 residues. Trimming cost V 2 bases and J 5 bases, with 12 bases left between them. The CDR3 sequence: CASSLTGILTEAFF. Written as DNA, the CDR3 is TGTGCCAGCAGTTTAACAGGGATATTGACTGAAGCTTTCTTT.

The chain couples TRBV10-1 to TRBJ1-1; D gene uncertain. V lost 0 bases and J 0 bases, leaving 17 bases between the germline ends. The germline V gene encodes CDR1 WNHNN and CDR2 SYGVQD (reference sequence). The CDR3 has 18 amino acids. The DNA for the CDR3 is TGCGCCAGCAGTGAGTCTCACGCTGGGCCCCAGTTGAACACTGAAGCTTTCTTT. It specifies CASSESHAGPQLNTEAFF.

This chain connects TRBV6-1 to TRBJ1-6, with 7 bases aligning to TRBD1. Germline CDR1 reads MNHNS; CDR2 reads SASEGT. The CDR3 has 16 amino acids. Unmatched junction bases numbered 5, after V lost 4 bases and J lost 2 bases. CDR3 coding DNA: TGTGCCAGCAGTGCCCAGGGGGTTGCCTATAATTCACCCCTCCACTTT. Its protein is CASSAQGVAYNSPLHF.

J is TRBJ1-2 and V is TRBV9, with D possibly matching TRBD1 (6 bases). The CDR3 is 14 residues long. Germline CDR1 and CDR2: SGDLS and YYNGEE. Trimming left V 8 bases short and J 7 bases short, with 21 bases between. In DNA form, the CDR3 reads TGTGCCAGACCCAGAGATCCACAGGGTGGTGGCTACACCTTC. Translated, it gives CARPRDPQGGGYTF.

The CDR3 DNA follows: TGCGCCAGCAGCCAAGATTGGGGGACTACTTACAATGAGCAGTTCTTC. Residues: CASSQDWGTTYNEQFF. This sequence joins TRBV4-3 and TRBJ2-1; the match to TRBD2 covers 7 bases. This CDR3 is 16 amino acids long. V trimming: 0 bases; J trimming: 4 bases; junction bases outside the gene matches: 6. Germline V gives CDR1 LGHNA, CDR2 YSLEER.

This sequence joins TRBV15 and TRBJ2-1; 10 bases map to TRBD2. The CDR3 spans 15 residues. With 3 bases clipped from V and 2 bases from J, the junction kept 1 base outside the gene matches. Germline values: CDR1 LNHNV, CDR2 YYDKDF (reference sequence). The CDR3 region is CATSSTSGAYNEQFF. The CDR3 DNA follows: TGTGCCACCAGCAGTACTAGCGGGGCCTACAATGAGCAGTTCTTC.